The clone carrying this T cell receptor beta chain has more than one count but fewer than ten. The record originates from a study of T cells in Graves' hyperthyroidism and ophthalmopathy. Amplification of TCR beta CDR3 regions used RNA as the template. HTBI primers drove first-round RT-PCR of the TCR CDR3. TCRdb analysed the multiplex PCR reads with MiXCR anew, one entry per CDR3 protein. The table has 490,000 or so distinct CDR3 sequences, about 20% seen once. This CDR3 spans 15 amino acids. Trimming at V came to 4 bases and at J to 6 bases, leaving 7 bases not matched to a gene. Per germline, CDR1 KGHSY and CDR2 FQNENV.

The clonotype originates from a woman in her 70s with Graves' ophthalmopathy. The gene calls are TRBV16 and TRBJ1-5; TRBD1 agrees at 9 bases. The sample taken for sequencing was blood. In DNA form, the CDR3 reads TGTGCCAGCAGCCCCCACAACAGGGGGCGTCAGCCCCAGCATTTT. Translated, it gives CASSPHNRGRQPQHF.